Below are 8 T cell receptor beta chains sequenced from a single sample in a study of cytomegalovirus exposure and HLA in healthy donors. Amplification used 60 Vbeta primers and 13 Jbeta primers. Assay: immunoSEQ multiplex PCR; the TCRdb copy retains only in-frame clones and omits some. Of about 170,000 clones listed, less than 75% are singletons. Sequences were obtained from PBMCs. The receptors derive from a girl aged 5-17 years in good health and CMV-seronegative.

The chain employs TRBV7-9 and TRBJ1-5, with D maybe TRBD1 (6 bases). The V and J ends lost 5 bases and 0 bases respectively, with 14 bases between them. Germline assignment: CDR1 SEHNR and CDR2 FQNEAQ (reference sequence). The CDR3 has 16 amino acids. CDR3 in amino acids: CASSLRTADSNQPQHF. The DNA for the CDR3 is TGTGCCAGCAGCCTGCGGACAGCAGATAGCAATCAGCCCCAGCATTTT.

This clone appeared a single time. DNA for the CDR3: TGTGCCAGTAGCAGGGGACAGGTAGCCTACAATGAGCAGTTCTTC. Its protein is CASSRGQVAYNEQFF. V and J are TRBV19 and TRBJ2-1, with 8 bases aligning to TRBD1. CDR1 LNHDA and CDR2 SQIVND come from the germline V gene (reference sequence). Unmatched junction bases numbered 6, after V lost 6 bases and J lost 2 bases. The CDR3 sequence is 15 residues long.

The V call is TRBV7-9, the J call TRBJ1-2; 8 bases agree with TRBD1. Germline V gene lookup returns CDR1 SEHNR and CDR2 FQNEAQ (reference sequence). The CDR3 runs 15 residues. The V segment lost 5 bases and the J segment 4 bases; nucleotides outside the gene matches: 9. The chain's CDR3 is CASSPMLQGVYGYTF. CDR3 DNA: TGTGCCAGCAGCCCCATGTTACAGGGGGTCTATGGCTACACCTTC.

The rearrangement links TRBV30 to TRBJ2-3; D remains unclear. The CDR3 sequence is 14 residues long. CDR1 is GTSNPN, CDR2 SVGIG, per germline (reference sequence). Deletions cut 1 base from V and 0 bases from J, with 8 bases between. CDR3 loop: CAWSGSLSTDTQYF. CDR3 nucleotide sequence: TGTGCCTGGAGTGGTAGCCTTAGCACAGATACGCAGTATTTT.

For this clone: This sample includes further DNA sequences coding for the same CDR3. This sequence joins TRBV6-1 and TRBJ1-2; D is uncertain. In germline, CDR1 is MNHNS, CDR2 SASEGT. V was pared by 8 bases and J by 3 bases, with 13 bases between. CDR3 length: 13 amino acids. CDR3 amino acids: CASSPGLYYGYTF. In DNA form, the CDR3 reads TGTGCCAGCTCCCCGGGTTTGTACTATGGCTACACCTTC.

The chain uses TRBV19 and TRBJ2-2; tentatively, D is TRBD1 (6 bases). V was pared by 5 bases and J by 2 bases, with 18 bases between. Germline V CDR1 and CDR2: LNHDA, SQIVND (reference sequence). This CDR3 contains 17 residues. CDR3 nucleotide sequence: TGTGCCAGTAGTTTCGGACAGTCAACGGGCAACACCGGGGAGCTGTTTTTT. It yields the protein CASSFGQSTGNTGELFF. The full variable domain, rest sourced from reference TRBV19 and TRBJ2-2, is DGGITQSPKYLFRKEGQNVTLSCEQNLNHDAMYWYRQDPGQGLRLIYYSQIVNDFQKGDIAEGYSVSREKKESFPLTVTSAQKNPTAFYLCASSFGQSTGNTGELFFGEGSRLTVL.

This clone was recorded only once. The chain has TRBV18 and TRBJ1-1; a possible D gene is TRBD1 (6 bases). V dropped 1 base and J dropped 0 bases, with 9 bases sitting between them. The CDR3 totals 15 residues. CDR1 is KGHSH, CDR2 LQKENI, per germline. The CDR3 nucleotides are TGTGCCAGCTCACCACTGGGACAACTGAACACTGAAGCTTTCTTT. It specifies CASSPLGQLNTEAFF.

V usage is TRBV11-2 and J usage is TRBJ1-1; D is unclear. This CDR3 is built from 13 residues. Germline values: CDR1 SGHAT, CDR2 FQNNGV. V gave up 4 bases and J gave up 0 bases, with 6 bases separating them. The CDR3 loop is CASSSSMNTEAFF. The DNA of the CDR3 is TGTGCCAGCAGCTCGTCTATGAACACTGAAGCTTTCTTT. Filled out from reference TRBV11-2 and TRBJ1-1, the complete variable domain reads EAGVAQSPRYKIIEKRQSVAFWCNPISGHATLYWYQQILGQGPKLLIQFQNNGVVDDSQLPKDRFSAERLKGVDSTLKIQPAKLEDSAVYLCASSSSMNTEAFFGQGTRLTVV.